In this sample, the clone carrying this T cell receptor (beta chain) turned up once. The data derive from a study of control samples from healthy donors and cancer patients. Sequencing used immunoSEQ multiplex PCR; TCRdb keeps in-frame clones, though not all of them. The sample lists more than 50,000 clones, roughly 95% seen once, with about 1.1% in the top ten. The source material was blood. This receptor was taken from a woman under 30 in good health.

CDR3 bases: TGTGCCAGCTCACAAGACCGGAACACTGAAGCTTTCTTT. This encodes CASSQDRNTEAFF. The chain employs TRBV18 and TRBJ1-1; D uncertain. V was pared by 4 bases and J by 1 base, with 7 bases between. The germline V gene encodes CDR1 KGHSH and CDR2 LQKENI. This CDR3 has 13 amino acids. The complete variable domain, with remaining parts taken from reference TRBV18 and TRBJ1-1, reads NAGVMQNPRHLVRRRGQEARLRCSPMKGHSHVYWYRQLPEEGLKFMVYLQKENIIDESGMPKERFSAEFPKEGPSILRIQQVVRGDSAAYFCASSQDRNTEAFFGQGTRLTVV.